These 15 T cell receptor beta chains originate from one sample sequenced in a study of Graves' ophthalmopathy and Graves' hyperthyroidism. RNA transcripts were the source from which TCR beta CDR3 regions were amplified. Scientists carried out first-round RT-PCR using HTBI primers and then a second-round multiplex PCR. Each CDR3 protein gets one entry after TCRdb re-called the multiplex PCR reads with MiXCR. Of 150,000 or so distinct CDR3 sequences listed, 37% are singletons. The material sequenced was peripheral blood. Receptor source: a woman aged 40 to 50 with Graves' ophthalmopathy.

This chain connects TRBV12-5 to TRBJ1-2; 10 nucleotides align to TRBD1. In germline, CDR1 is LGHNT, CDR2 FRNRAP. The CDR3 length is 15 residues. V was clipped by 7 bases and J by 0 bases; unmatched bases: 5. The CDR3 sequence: CASVGTGETNYGYTF. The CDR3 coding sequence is TGTGCTAGTGTTGGGACAGGGGAGACTAACTATGGCTACACCTTC.

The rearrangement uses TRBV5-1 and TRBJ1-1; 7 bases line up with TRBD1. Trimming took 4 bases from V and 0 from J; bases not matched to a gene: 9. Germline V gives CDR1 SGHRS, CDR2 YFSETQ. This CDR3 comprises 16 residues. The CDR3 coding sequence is TGCGCCAGCAGCCCGGGACAGCTCTCGATGAACACTGAAGCTTTCTTT. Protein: CASSPGQLSMNTEAFF.

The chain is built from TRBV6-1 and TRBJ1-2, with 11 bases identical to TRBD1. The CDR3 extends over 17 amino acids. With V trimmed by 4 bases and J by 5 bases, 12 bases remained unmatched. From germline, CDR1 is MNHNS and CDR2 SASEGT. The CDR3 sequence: CASSGWDRGSLGYGYTF. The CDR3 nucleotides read TGTGCCAGCAGTGGATGGGACAGGGGGAGTTTAGGATATGGCTACACCTTC.

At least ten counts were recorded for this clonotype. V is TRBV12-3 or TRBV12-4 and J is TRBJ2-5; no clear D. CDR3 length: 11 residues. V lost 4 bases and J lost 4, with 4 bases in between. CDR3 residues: CASSSAETQYF. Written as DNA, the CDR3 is TGTGCCAGCAGTTCGGCAGAGACCCAGTACTTC.

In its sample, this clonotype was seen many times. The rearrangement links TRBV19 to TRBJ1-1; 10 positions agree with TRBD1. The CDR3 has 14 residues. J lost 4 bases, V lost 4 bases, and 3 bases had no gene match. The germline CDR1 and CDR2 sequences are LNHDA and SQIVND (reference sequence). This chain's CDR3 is CASSKDRGPTEAFF. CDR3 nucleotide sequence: TGTGCCAGTAGTAAAGACAGGGGGCCCACTGAAGCTTTCTTT.

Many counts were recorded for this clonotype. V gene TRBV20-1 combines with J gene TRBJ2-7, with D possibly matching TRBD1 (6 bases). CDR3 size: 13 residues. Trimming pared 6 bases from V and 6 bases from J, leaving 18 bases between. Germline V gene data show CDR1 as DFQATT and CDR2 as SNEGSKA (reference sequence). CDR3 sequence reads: CSAKDRWWAEQYF. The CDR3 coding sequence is TGCAGTGCCAAAGACAGGTGGTGGGCCGAGCAGTACTTC.

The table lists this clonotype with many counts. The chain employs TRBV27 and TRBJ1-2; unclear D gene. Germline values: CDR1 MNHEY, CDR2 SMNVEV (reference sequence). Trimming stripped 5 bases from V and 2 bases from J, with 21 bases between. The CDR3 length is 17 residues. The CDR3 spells CASSPLPYTTSNYGYTF. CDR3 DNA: TGTGCCAGCAGTCCTCTGCCATACACAACCTCAAACTATGGCTACACCTTC.

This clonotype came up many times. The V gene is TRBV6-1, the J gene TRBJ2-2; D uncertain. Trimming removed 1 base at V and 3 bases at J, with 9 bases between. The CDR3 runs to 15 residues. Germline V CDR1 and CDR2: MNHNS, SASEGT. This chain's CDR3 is CASSEVGRHTGELFF. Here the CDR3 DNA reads TGTGCCAGCAGTGAAGTTGGTCGACACACCGGGGAGCTGTTTTTT.

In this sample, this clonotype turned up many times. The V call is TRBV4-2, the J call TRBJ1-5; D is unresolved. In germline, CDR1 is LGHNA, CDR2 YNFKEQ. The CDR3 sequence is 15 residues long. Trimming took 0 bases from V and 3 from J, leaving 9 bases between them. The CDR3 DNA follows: TGTGCCAGCAGCCAAGATGCAGAACCCAATCAGCCCCAGCATTTT. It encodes CASSQDAEPNQPQHF.

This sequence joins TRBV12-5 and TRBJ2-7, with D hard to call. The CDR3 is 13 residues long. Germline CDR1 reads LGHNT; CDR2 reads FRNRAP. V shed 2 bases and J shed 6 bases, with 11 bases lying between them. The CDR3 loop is CASGLLRTGEQYF. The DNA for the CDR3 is TGTGCTAGTGGTTTGCTACGAACGGGCGAGCAGTACTTC.

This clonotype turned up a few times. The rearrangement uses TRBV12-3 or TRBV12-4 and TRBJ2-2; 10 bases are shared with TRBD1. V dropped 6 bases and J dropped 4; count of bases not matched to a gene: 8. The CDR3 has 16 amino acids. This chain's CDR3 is CASRTDRGRGTGELFF. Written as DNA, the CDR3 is TGTGCCAGCAGAACCGACAGGGGGCGAGGCACCGGGGAGCTGTTTTTT.

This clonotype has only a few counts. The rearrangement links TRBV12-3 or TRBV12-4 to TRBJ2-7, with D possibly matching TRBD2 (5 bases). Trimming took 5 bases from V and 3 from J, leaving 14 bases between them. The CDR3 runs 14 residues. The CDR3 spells CASSPDLAGYEQYF. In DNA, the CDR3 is TGTGCCAGCAGTCCCGACCTAGCCGGCTACGAGCAGTACTTC.

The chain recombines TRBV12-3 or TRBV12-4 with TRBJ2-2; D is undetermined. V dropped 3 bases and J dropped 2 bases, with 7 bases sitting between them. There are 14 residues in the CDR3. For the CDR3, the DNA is TGTGCCAGCAGTTTTCTGCCAAACACCGGGGAGCTGTTTTTT. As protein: CASSFLPNTGELFF.

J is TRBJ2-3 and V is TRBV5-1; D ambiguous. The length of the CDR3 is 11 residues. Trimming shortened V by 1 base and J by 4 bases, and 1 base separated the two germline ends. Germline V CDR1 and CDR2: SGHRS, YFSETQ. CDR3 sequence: CASSLSDTQYF. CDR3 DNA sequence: TGCGCCAGCAGCTTGTCAGATACGCAGTATTTT.

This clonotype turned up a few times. The CDR3 spells CASSLGSETQYF. For the CDR3, the DNA is TGTGCCAGCAGCTTAGGTAGCGAGACCCAGTACTTC. The V call is TRBV7-2, the J call TRBJ2-5; D unresolved. Trimming took 1 base from V and 5 from J, leaving 5 bases between them. The germline CDR1 and CDR2 sequences are SGHTA and FQGNSA. This CDR3 is built from 12 residues.